This T cell receptor (beta chain) originates from a study of resident and recirculating memory T cells in vitiligo. No change in lesions over the prior 6 months defined stable disease. Anyone treated within the previous three months was excluded. The CDR3 is 17 amino acids. The protocol was immunoSEQ multiplex PCR, while the TCRdb copy is restricted to in-frame clones and leaves out a portion. The data show tens of thousands of clones, roughly nine tenths seen once. The chain links TRBV21-1 to TRBJ1-5; the D call TRBD1 from the table was never checked on the DNA. TRBV21-1 is described as a pseudogene. The sequencing input was blood. This TCR derives from a male donor with vitiligo. The CDR3 loop reads CASSAQGLGLGNQPQHF. Written as DNA, the CDR3 is TGTGCCAGCAGCGCGCAGGGCCTGGGCCTGGGCAATCAGCCCCAGCATTTT.